A selection of T cell receptor beta chains follows, all from one sample in a study of blood T cell repertoires in COVID-19. Method: immunoSEQ multiplex PCR; TCRdb's copy keeps in-frame clones and lacks some. The sample has around 220,000 clones; approximately 80% are singletons. Sequencing used peripheral blood. All receptors come from an elderly woman with acute or convalescent COVID-19. Both conserved end residues are part of each CDR3. The D gene is left open where the match is weak. Clone size is given for some rows only: seen once, a few or many times, or a class if the clone is expanded.

>TRBV7-3|-|-|TRBJ1-6|15
TGTGCCAGCAGCCCCCGCGCGGGGGAGGAATCACCCCTCCACTTT
CASSPRAGEESPLHF
>TRBV19|-|TRBD1|TRBJ1-6|14
TGTGCCAGTAGTATTGGACAGGATAATTCACCCCTCCACTTT
CASSIGQDNSPLHF
>TRBV28|-|-|TRBJ2-5|13
TGTGCCAGCAGTTTGGAGAATACGGAGACCCAGTACTTC
CASSLENTETQYF
>TRBV2|-|-|TRBJ2-3|16
TGTGCCAGCAGTGAAGCTCTACTCGGGATAATTTATACGCAGTATTTT
CASSEALLGIIYTQYF
>TRBV24-1|-|TRBD1|TRBJ1-2|15
TGTGCCACCAGTATCCCGGGACAGGGGTTCTATGGCTACACCTTC
CATSIPGQGFYGYTF
>TRBV6-1|-|-|TRBJ1-4|17
TGTGCCAGCAGTGAGAGACAGGCCATTGCAACTAATGAAAAACTGTTTTTT
CASSERQAIATNEKLFF
>TRBV7-9|-|-|TRBJ2-1|14
TGTGCCAGCAGCCCCCTAGACAGCCATCCGGAGCAGTTCTTC
CASSPLDSHPEQFF
>TRBV5-1|-|TRBD2|TRBJ2-5|15
TGCGCCAGCAGCTTGGTCAGCGGGGGGGAAGAGACCCAGTACTTC
CASSLVSGGEETQYF
>TRBV10-3|once|TRBD2|TRBJ2-5|16
TGTGCCATCAGTGAGGGACTAGCGGGGGGGCAAGAGACCCAGTACTTC
CAISEGLAGGQETQYF
>TRBV6-5|few|-|TRBJ1-2|12
TGTGCCAGCAGTTACGCGGGGTATGGCTACACCTTC
CASSYAGYGYTF
>TRBV19|once|TRBD1|TRBJ1-5|15
TGTGCCAGTAGTGACACAGGGGATAGCAATCAGCCCCAGCATTTT
CASSDTGDSNQPQHF
>TRBV10-3|-|-|TRBJ2-7|14
TGTGCCATCAGCGAGGACTTAGCCAACTACGAGCAGTACTTC
CAISEDLANYEQYF
>TRBV10-2|-|TRBD1|TRBJ1-6|14
TGCGCCAGCATCCGGGACAGGGTCAATTCACCCCTCCACTTT
CASIRDRVNSPLHF
>TRBV27|few|TRBD2|TRBJ2-3|15
TGTGCCAGCAGTTGGGTAGCGGGAGGCACAGATACGCAGTATTTT
CASSWVAGGTDTQYF
>TRBV9|-|TRBD2|TRBJ2-2|15
TGTGCCAGCAGCGTGCCAGCGGGAGGGACCGGGGAGCTGTTTTTT
CASSVPAGGTGELFF
>TRBV5-1|few|TRBD1|TRBJ1-1|15
TGCGCCAGCAGTTCGGACAGGGCCTTGAACACTGAAGCTTTCTTT
CASSSDRALNTEAFF
>TRBV6-5|-|TRBD1|TRBJ1-6|16
TGTGCCAGCAGTTACGGACAGGGCGATTATAATTCACCCCTCCACTTT
CASSYGQGDYNSPLHF
>TRBV28|once|TRBD2|TRBJ2-2|16
TGTGCCAGCAGTCCCTCTAGCGGGATTAACACCGGGGAGCTGTTTTTT
CASSPSSGINTGELFF
>TRBV10-2|-|TRBD2|TRBJ2-2|14
TGCGCCAGCACACTAGCGGGAGACACCGGGGAGCTGTTTTTT
CASTLAGDTGELFF
>TRBV5-1|-|-|TRBJ2-7|16
TGCGCCAGCAGCTTGTCAGTGCGAGCGGTCTCCTACGAGCAGTACTTC
CASSLSVRAVSYEQYF
>TRBV7-8|-|-|TRBJ1-1|14
TGTGCCAGCAGCTTAGCGATGGGGGGCACTGAAGCTTTCTTT
CASSLAMGGTEAFF
>TRBV24-1|-|-|TRBJ2-1|17
TGTGCCACCAGTGACTCAGGGCCGGGACAAACCTACAATGAGCAGTTCTTC
CATSDSGPGQTYNEQFF
>TRBV20-1|-|-|TRBJ2-7|11
TGCAGTGCTAGACAGGCCTACGAGCAGTACTTC
CSARQAYEQYF
>TRBV3-1/TRBV3-2|-|-|TRBJ1-6|15
TGTGCCAGCAGACCCTCGGACAGCTATAATTCACCCCTCCACTTT
CASRPSDSYNSPLHF
>TRBV7-3|-|TRBD2|TRBJ2-5|15
TGTGCCAGCAGCTTCCTAGCGGGGGGGCTAGAGACCCAGTACTTC
CASSFLAGGLETQYF
>TRBV14|-|TRBD1|TRBJ1-4|16
TGTGCCAGCAGCCTTGCGGGACAGGGGATATTGGGGAAACTGTTTTTT
CASSLAGQGILGKLFF
>TRBV29-1|-|-|TRBJ1-1|14
TGCAGCGTCGGCCGGACAACGGTGAACACTGAAGCTTTCTTT
CSVGRTTVNTEAFF
>TRBV30|-|TRBD1|TRBJ1-4|14
TGTGCCTGGGAGCCCGGGACAGGGGAGGCAAAACTGTTTTTT
CAWEPGTGEAKLFF
>TRBV5-6|-|-|TRBJ2-7|13
TGTGCCAGCAGCTTGGGCCAGAATGGCGAGCAGTACTTC
CASSLGQNGEQYF
>TRBV28|-|TRBD2|TRBJ2-7|19
TGTGCCAGCAGCCCCGGTGGGCTAGCGGGTTCCCGAGGGCGTTACGAGCAGTACTTC
CASSPGGLAGSRGRYEQYF
>TRBV19|-|-|TRBJ2-7|14
TGTGCCAGTAGTGTCCTGTTTTCTACCTACGAGCAGTACTTC
CASSVLFSTYEQYF
>TRBV21-1|-|-|TRBJ2-5|15
TGTGCCAGCAGCAATACGCTAGGAAAGGCGGAGACCCAGTACTTC
CASSNTLGKAETQYF
>TRBV6-5|-|TRBD1|TRBJ2-7|13
TGTGCCAGCAGTAGACAGGGGGAGGTCGAGCAGTACTTC
CASSRQGEVEQYF
>TRBV19|-|-|TRBJ1-2|11
TGTGCCACCGAGTCGGGCTATGGCTACACCTTC
CATESGYGYTF
>TRBV9|-|-|TRBJ2-2|12
TGTGCCAGCAGCCCCGTCCCCGGGGAGCTGTTTTTT
CASSPVPGELFF
>TRBV18|-|-|TRBJ2-5|13
TGTGCCAGCTCACGCGACACATGGGAGACCCAGTACTTC
CASSRDTWETQYF
>TRBV5-1|once|-|TRBJ2-3|15
TGCGCCAGCAGCTTGGGCACGGGAGCCACAGATACGCAGTATTTT
CASSLGTGATDTQYF
>TRBV3-1/TRBV3-2|once|TRBD2|TRBJ2-2|19
TGTGCCAGCAGCCGGACCGAACTAGCGGGAGGCGCGAACACCGGGGAGCTGTTTTTT
CASSRTELAGGANTGELFF
>TRBV27|-|-|TRBJ2-5|13
TGTGCCAGCAGTTTTAGCGAGTCAGAGACCCAGTACTTC
CASSFSESETQYF
>TRBV3-1/TRBV3-2|-|-|TRBJ2-7|13
TGTGCCAGCAGCCGAAACCGGGACTACGAGCAGTACTTC
CASSRNRDYEQYF
>TRBV29-1|-|-|TRBJ2-5|17
TGCAGCGTTGAACCGTTCTTGGGTCAGGTCTATCGGGAGACCCAGTACTTC
CSVEPFLGQVYRETQYF
>TRBV28|-|-|TRBJ2-5|13
TGTGCCAGCAGTTTTCCCCAGGGTACCACCCAGTACTTC
CASSFPQGTTQYF
>TRBV6-2/TRBV6-3|-|-|TRBJ2-7|14
TGTGCCAGCAGTATCCCCAGGGTTATCTACGAGCAGTACTTC
CASSIPRVIYEQYF
>TRBV7-9|-|TRBD1|TRBJ2-3|15
TGTGCCAGCAGCTCAAGGGGACAGAGCACAGATACGCAGTATTTT
CASSSRGQSTDTQYF
>TRBV6-4|-|-|TRBJ2-3|15
TGTGCCAGCAGTGACTGGCCGGGATACACAGATACGCAGTATTTT
CASSDWPGYTDTQYF
>TRBV21-1|-|-|TRBJ1-2|16
TGTGCCAGCAGCAAGGAGACCGGGACAGGGGAATATGGCTACACCTTC
CASSKETGTGEYGYTF
>TRBV5-1|once|TRBD1|TRBJ1-3|14
TGCGCCAGCAGCCCACAGGGGGCTGGAAACACCATATATTTT
CASSPQGAGNTIYF
>TRBV5-1|-|TRBD2|TRBJ2-3|17
TGCGCCAGCAGCTTGGTGCTAGCGGGATCTAGCACAGATACGCAGTATTTT
CASSLVLAGSSTDTQYF
>TRBV10-3|few|-|TRBJ1-4|16
TGTGCCATCAGCGCCTCCGGGGGTGCAACTAATGAAAAACTGTTTTTT
CAISASGGATNEKLFF
>TRBV19|-|TRBD2|TRBJ2-1|15
TGTGCCAGTAGTATAAACCTTCGGGAGGCCTATGAGCAGTTCTTC
CASSINLREAYEQFF
>TRBV10-3|-|-|TRBJ2-5|13
TGTGCCATCAGTGAGTCCGGGGAAGAGACCCAGTACTTC
CAISESGEETQYF
>TRBV18|few|-|TRBJ2-7|12
TGTGCCAGCTCACCCTCCAGCGGCGAGCAGTACTTC
CASSPSSGEQYF
>TRBV19|once|TRBD2|TRBJ2-1|15
TGTGCCAGTAGTCAACTAGCGGCCGTCTACAATGAGCAGTTCTTC
CASSQLAAVYNEQFF
>TRBV5-1|-|TRBD1|TRBJ1-2|17
TGCGCCAGCAGCGACACGGGACAGGGCGCTTCGGACTATGGCTACACCTTC
CASSDTGQGASDYGYTF
>TRBV19|-|-|TRBJ2-6|17
TGTGCCAGTAGTCCGGGACTTCCCAGGTCTGGGGCCAACGTCCTGACTTTC
CASSPGLPRSGANVLTF